The 6 T cell receptor beta chains below come from one sample, sequenced in a study of sequential checkpoint blockade in melanoma. Measured with immunoSEQ multiplex PCR; TCRdb has only the in-frame clones, and not every one. The sample lists about 5,700 clones, around 23% occurring once. As for treatment: randomized to nivolumab then ipilimumab (arm A) or the reverse (arm B). This specimen consisted of tumor tissue (inferred from file names), obtained from a patient given nivolumab and ipilimumab in sequence. Receptor source: a human donor with melanoma.

There are a few counts of this clone. The chain uses TRBV4-1 and TRBJ2-7; 14 bases align to TRBD2. Germline-derived CDR1 and CDR2 are MGHRA and YSYEKL. Trimming at V came to 4 bases and at J to 6 bases, leaving 8 bases not matched to a gene. The CDR3 has 16 amino acids. The CDR3 DNA reads as TGCGCCAGCAGCCCCACGAGGGGGACTAGCGGGGGCGAGCAGTACTTC. Translation gives CASSPTRGTSGGEQYF.

The V gene is TRBV18, the J gene TRBJ2-1; TRBD2 aligns across 9 bases. The CDR3 is 16 residues long. Germline V lookup: CDR1 KGHSH, CDR2 LQKENI. V was pared by 3 bases and J by 7 bases, with 10 bases of the junction left unmatched. In DNA form, the CDR3 reads TGTGCCAGCTCACCTTCCCTAGCGGGACCGCTAAATGAGCAGTTCTTC. Protein sequence: CASSPSLAGPLNEQFF.

In this sample, this clone turned up a few times. The rearrangement uses TRBV30 and TRBJ1-5, with D possibly being TRBD1 (6 bases). This CDR3 is 14 amino acids long. The germline V and J ends were trimmed by 4 bases and 9 bases, with 19 bases remaining between them. CDR1 and CDR2 from the germline V gene are GTSNPN and SVGIG (reference sequence). In DNA, the CDR3 is TGTGCCTGGACCCTAACAGGGAGGATTGGGCCCCAGCATTTT. This sequence encodes CAWTLTGRIGPQHF.

This sequence joins TRBV25-1 and TRBJ2-2; 8 bases map to TRBD2. J gave up 5 bases and V 4 bases, and 9 bases lay outside the gene matches. The CDR3 totals 16 residues. CDR1 and CDR2 from the germline V gene are MGHDK and SYGVNS. CDR3 protein: CASSVGRGVLTGELFF. The CDR3 DNA follows: TGTGCCAGCAGTGTCGGGCGGGGGGTCTTGACCGGGGAGCTGTTTTTT. The variable domain in full, completed from reference TRBV25-1 and TRBJ2-2, reads EADIYQTPRYLVIGTGKKITLECSQTMGHDKMYWYQQDPGMELHLIHYSYGVNSTEKGDLSSESTVSRIRTEHFPLTLESARPSHTSQYLCASSVGRGVLTGELFFGEGSRLTVL.

This clone has a handful of counts. One junction end does not reproduce the germline sequence, and a read error may be involved. The chain joins TRBV9 to TRBJ2-3; D is perhaps TRBD2 (6 bases). Germline V CDR1 and CDR2: SGDLS, YYNGEE. This CDR3 is built from 15 residues. CDR3 bases: TGTGCCAGCAGTGTAGCCGGGACTGGCACAGATACGCAGTATTTT. This gives the protein CASSVAGTGTDTQYF.

V gene TRBV28 combines with J gene TRBJ1-2; perhaps TRBD1 as D (5 bases). Trimming removed 2 bases at V and 6 bases at J, with 10 bases between. Germline values: CDR1 MDHEN, CDR2 SYDVKM. The CDR3 spans 13 residues. CDR3 sequence: CASSLAGRNGYTF. The CDR3 bases are TGTGCCAGCAGTTTAGCAGGGCGGAATGGCTACACCTTC.